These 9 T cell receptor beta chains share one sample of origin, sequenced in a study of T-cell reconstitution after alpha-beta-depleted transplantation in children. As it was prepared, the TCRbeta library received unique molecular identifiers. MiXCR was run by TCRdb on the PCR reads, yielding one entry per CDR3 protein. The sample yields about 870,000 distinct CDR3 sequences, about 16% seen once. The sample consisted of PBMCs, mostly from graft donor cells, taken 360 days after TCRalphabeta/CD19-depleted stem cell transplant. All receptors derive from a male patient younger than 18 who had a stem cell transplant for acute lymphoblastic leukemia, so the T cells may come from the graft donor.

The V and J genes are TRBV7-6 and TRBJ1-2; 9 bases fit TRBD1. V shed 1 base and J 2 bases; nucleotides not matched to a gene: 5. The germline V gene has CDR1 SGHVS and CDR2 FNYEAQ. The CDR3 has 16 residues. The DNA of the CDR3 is TGTGCCAGCAGCTTAGTGGCCGGGACAGGGAACTATGGCTACACCTTC. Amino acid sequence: CASSLVAGTGNYGYTF.

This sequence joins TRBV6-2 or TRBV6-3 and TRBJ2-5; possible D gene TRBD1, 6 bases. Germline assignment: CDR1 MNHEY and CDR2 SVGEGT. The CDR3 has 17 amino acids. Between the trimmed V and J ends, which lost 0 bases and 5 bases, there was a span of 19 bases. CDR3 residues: CASSYSNLLFQGETQYF. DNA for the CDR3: TGTGCCAGCAGTTACTCGAATTTGCTCTTCCAGGGGGAGACCCAGTACTTC.

The CDR3 loop reads CASSRLAGKQYF. The CDR3 DNA sequence: TGTGCCAGCAGCCGACTAGCGGGTAAGCAGTACTTC. This chain joins TRBV5-6 and TRBJ2-7, with TRBD2 identical over 10 bases. CDR3 size: 12 residues. Germline V gene data show CDR1 as SGHDT and CDR2 as YYEEEE. J gave up 8 bases and V 4 bases, and 3 bases lay outside the gene matches.

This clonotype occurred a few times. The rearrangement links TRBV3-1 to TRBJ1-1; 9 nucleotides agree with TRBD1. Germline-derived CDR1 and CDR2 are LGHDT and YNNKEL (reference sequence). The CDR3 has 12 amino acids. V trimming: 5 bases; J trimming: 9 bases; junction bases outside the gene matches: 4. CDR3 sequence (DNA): TGTGCCAGCAGCTCCGGGACAGGGAAAGCTTTCTTT. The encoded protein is CASSSGTGKAFF.

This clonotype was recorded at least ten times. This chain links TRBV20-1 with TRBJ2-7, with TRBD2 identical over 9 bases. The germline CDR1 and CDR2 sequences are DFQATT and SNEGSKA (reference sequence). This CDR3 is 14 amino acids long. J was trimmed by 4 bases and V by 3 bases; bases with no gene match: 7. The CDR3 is CSARGGTSHYEQYF. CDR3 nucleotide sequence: TGCAGTGCTAGGGGGGGGACTAGCCATTACGAGCAGTACTTC.

CDR3 loop: CASSHRDRANEKLFF. The CDR3 DNA is TGCGCCAGCAGCCACCGGGACAGGGCTAATGAAAAACTGTTTTTT. The gene calls are TRBV4-1 and TRBJ1-4, with 9 bases matching TRBD1. CDR3 size: 15 residues. Germline values: CDR1 MGHRA, CDR2 YSYEKL. J gave up 3 bases and V 3 bases, and 2 bases lay outside the gene matches.

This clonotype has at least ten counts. The CDR3 DNA reads as TGCGCCAGCAGCCAAGAGACCTGGGACGCCTACGAGCAGTACTTC. Its protein product is CASSQETWDAYEQYF. The chain employs TRBV4-1 and TRBJ2-7; D may be TRBD1 or TRBD2 (5 bases each). Germline V lookup: CDR1 MGHRA, CDR2 YSYEKL. The germline V and J ends were trimmed by 0 bases and 2 bases, with 11 bases remaining between them. The CDR3 is 15 residues long.

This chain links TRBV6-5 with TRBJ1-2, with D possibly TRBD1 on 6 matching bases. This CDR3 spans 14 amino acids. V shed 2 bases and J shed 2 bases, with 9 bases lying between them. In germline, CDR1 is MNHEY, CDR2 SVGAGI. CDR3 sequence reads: CASSYGQGNYGYTF. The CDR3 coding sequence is TGTGCCAGCAGTTACGGCCAGGGGAACTATGGCTACACCTTC.

The CDR3 spells CASSIWYRGLAANTGELFF. The DNA for the CDR3 is TGTGCCAGTAGTATATGGTATAGGGGACTCGCCGCGAACACCGGGGAGCTGTTTTTT. V is TRBV19 and J is TRBJ2-2; TRBD2 might be the D (6 bases). There are 19 residues in the CDR3. Germline assignment: CDR1 LNHDA and CDR2 SQIVND (reference sequence). V was shortened by 2 bases and J by 0 bases, with 19 bases between the two germline ends.